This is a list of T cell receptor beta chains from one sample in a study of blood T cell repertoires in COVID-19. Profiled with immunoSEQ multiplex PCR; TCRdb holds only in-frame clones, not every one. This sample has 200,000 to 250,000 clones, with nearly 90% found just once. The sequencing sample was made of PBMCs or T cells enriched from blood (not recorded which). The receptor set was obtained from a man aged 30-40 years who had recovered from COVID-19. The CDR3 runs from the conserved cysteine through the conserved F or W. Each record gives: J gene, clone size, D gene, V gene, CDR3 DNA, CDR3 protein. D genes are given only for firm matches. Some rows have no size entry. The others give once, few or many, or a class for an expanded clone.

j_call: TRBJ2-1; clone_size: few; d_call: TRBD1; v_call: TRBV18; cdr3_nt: TGTGCCAGCTCTCGTACAGGGGGCTCCTACAATGAGCAGTTCTTC; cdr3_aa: CASSRTGGSYNEQFF
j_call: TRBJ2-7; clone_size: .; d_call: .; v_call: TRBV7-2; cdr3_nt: TGTGCCAGCAGCCTTCCTACGTCGGTCTACGAGCAGTACTTC; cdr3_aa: CASSLPTSVYEQYF
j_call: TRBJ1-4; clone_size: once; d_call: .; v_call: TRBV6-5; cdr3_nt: TGTGCCAGCAGTTACACAAACAGGGTGGGGAATGAAAAACTGTTTTTT; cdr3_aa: CASSYTNRVGNEKLFF
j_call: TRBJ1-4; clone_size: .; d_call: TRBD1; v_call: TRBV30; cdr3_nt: TGTGCCTGGAGACCGGGACAGTATACAACTAATGAAAAACTGTTTTTT; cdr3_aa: CAWRPGQYTTNEKLFF
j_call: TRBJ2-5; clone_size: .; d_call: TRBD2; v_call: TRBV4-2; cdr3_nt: TGTGCCAGCAGCCGGGTACTAGCGGGAGATCGGCAAGAGACCCAGTACTTC; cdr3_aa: CASSRVLAGDRQETQYF
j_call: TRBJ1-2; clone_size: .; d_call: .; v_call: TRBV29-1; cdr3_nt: TGCAGCGTTGAAGATAGCACGGATAACTATGGCTACACCTTC; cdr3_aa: CSVEDSTDNYGYTF
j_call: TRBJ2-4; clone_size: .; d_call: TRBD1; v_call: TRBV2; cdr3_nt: TGTGCCAGCAATAAGGGGGCGAAAAACATTCAGTACTTC; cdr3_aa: CASNKGAKNIQYF
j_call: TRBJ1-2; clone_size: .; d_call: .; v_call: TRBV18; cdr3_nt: TGTGCCAGCTCACCTGGGGAGGGAAACTATGGCTACACCTTC; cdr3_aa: CASSPGEGNYGYTF
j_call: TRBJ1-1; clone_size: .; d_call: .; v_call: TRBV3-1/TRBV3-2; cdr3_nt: TGTGCCAGCAGCCAAGCGTATGAAGCTTTCTTT; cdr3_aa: CASSQAYEAFF
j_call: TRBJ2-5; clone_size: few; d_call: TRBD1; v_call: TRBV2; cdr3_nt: TGTGCCAGCATACTTCCAGGGGGTCAAGAGACCCAGTACTTC; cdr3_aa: CASILPGGQETQYF
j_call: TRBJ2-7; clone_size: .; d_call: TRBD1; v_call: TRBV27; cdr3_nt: TGTGCCAGCAGTTTATCTCCGATAGGACAGGGGGTCTCCTACGAGCAGTACTTC; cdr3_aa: CASSLSPIGQGVSYEQYF
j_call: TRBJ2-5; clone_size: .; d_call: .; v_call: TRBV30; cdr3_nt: TGTGCCTGGAGTTCCCGAGAGACCCAGTACTTC; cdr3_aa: CAWSSRETQYF
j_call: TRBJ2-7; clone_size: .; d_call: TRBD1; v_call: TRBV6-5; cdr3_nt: TGTGCCAGCAGACTGCAGGGGGTGAGCGAGCAGTACTTC; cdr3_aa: CASRLQGVSEQYF
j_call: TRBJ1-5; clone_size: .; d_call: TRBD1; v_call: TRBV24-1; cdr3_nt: TGTGCCACCAGTGATTTGACAGGGGGCAATCAGCCCCAGCATTTT; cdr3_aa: CATSDLTGGNQPQHF
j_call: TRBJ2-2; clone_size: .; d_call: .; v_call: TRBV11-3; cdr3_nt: TGTGCCAGCAGCTTCACGGGGACCGGGGAGCTGTTTTTT; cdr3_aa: CASSFTGTGELFF
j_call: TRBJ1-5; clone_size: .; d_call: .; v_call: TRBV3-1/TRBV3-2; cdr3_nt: TGTGCCAGCAGCCAAGGGGTCTCAGGGATCGTCAATCAGCCCCAGCATTTT; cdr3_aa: CASSQGVSGIVNQPQHF
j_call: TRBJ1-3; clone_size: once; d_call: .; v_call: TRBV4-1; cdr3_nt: TGCGCCAGCAGCCGTACTGGGCCATCCCAGGGTGGAAACACCATATATTTT; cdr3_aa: CASSRTGPSQGGNTIYF
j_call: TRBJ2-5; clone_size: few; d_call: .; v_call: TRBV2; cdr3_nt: TGTGCCAGCAGTCTGGACTACCAAGAGACCCAGTACTTC; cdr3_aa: CASSLDYQETQYF
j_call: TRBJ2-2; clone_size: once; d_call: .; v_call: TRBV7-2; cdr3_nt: TGTGCCAGCAGCACAGAATCGAACACCGGGGAGCTGTTTTTT; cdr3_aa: CASSTESNTGELFF
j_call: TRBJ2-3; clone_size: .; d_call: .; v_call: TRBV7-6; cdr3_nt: TGTGCCAGCAGCTTCGGAGGGCAGTACGATACGCAGTATTTT; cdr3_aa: CASSFGGQYDTQYF
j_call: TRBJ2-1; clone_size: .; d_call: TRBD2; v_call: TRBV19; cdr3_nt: TGTGCCAGTACCGGGACTAGCGGGCGAGAGCAGTTCTTC; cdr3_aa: CASTGTSGREQFF
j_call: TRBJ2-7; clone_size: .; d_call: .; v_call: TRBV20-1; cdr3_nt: TGCAGTGCTAGTGGGACATACTCCTACGAGCAGTACTTC; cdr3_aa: CSASGTYSYEQYF
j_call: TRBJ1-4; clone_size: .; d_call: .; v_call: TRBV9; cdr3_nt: TGTGCCAGCAGCGTAGATCACAGTGATTTTGAAAAACTGTTTTTT; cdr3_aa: CASSVDHSDFEKLFF
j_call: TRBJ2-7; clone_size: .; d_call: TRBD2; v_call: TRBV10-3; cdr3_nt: TGTGCCATCAGGCCTTTAGCGGGAGGACTCTACGAGCAGTACTTC; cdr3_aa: CAIRPLAGGLYEQYF
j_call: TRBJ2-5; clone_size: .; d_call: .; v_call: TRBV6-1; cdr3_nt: TGTGCCAGCAGTGAACATCTTGGGTATTCTGAAGAGTGGAGAACCCAGTACTTC; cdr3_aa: CASSEHLGYSEEWRTQYF
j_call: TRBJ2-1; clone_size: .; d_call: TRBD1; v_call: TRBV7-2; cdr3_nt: TGTGCCAGCAGCTGGGGACAGGGGCCGGGAAATGAGCAGTTCTTC; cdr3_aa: CASSWGQGPGNEQFF
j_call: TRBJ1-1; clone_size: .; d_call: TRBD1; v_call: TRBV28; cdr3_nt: TGTGCCAGCAGTTTTTCGGGACAGGCGAGGACTGAAGCTTTCTTT; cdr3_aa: CASSFSGQARTEAFF
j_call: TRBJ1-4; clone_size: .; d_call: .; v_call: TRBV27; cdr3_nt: TGTGCCAGCAGTTTACTGGCTGCAACTAATGAAAAACTGTTTTTT; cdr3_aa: CASSLLAATNEKLFF
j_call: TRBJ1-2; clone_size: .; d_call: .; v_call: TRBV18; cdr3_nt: TGTGCCAGCTCACCACCCAATTCGGACTATGGCTACACCTTC; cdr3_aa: CASSPPNSDYGYTF
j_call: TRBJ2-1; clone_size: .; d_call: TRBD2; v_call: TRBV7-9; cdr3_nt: TGTGCCAGCAGCCCGAGCGGGGGGGCCTATGAGCAGTTCTTC; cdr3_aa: CASSPSGGAYEQFF
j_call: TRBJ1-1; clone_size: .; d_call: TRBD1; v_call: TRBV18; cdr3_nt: TGTGCCAGCTCACCAGGGACAGGGGACACTGAAGCTTTCTTT; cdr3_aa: CASSPGTGDTEAFF
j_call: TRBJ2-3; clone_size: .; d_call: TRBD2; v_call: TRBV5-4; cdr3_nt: TGTGCCAGCAGCTTGGAGCGGGGGGGCCGCGATACGCAGTATTTT; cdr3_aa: CASSLERGGRDTQYF
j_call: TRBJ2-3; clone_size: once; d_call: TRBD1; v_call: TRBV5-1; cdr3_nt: TGCGCCAGCAGCCTCGACCAGGACAGGGGCGCAGTATTTTTT; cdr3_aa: CASSLDQDRGAVFF
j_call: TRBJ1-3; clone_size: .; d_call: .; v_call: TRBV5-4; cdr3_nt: TGTGCCAGCAGCTCCGGGGTTGGGCCAGGAAACACCATATATTTT; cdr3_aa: CASSSGVGPGNTIYF
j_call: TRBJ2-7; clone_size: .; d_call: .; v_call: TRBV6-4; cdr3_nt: TGTGCCAGCAGTGACTCGAACAGGGTTGTTTACGAGCAGTACTTC; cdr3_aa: CASSDSNRVVYEQYF
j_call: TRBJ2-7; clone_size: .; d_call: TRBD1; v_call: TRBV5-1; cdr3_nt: TGCGCCAGCAGCCGCGGCCGACAGGGTGTTTCCTACGAGCAGTACTTC; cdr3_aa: CASSRGRQGVSYEQYF
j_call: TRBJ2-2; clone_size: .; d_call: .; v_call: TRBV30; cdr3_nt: TGTGCCTGGAGTGTACGGTTGCCGGGGGGCAATGCCGGGGAGCTGTTTTTT; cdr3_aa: CAWSVRLPGGNAGELFF
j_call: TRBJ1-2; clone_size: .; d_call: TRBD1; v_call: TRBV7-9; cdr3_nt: TGTGCCAGCAGCTATGGGACAGCCTCTATATATGGCTACACCTTC; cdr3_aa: CASSYGTASIYGYTF
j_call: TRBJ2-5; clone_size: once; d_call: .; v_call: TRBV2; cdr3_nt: TGTGCCAGCAGTGAAGGAGTGGGGCCTCAAGAGACCCAGTACTTC; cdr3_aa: CASSEGVGPQETQYF
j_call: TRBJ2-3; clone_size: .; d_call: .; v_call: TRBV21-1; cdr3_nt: .; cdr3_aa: CASKGAEVVAGYPCRTDTQYF
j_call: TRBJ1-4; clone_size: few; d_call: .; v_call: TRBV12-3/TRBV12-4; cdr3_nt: TGTGCCAGCAGTTTAGAGGGGTGGGGAAAACTGTTTTTT; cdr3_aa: CASSLEGWGKLFF
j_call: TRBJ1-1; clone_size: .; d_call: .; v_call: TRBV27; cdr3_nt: TGTGCCACCCGGGGGGGCGCTGAAGCTTTCTTT; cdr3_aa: CATRGGAEAFF
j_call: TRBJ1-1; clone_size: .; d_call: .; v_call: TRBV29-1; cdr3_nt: TGCAGCGTTGCCGAGTATGAAGCTTTCTTT; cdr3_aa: CSVAEYEAFF
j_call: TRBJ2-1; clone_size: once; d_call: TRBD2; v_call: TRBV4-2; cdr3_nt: TGTGCCAGCAGCCAAGTCGGTAGCGGGAGGCTGAATGAGCAGTTCTTC; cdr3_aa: CASSQVGSGRLNEQFF
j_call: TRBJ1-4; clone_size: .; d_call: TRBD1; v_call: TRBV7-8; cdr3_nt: TGTGCCAGCAGCCCACGGACAGGTTTTATTGAAAAACTGTTTTTT; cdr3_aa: CASSPRTGFIEKLFF